This T cell receptor beta chain derives from a study of T-cell reconstitution after alpha-beta-depleted transplantation in children. Preparation of the TCRbeta library used unique molecular identifiers. TCRdb called the PCR reads again in MiXCR, with one record for every CDR3 protein. The profile shows 350,000 to 500,000 distinct CDR3 sequences, 43% of them singletons. Overall study results and limits: Certain patients had high TCRbeta diversity at day 60, and it came from recipient T cells and thymic progenitors that survived. T-cell counts and diversity were attributed mostly to newly produced T cells one year after transplant. Expanded clones from the graft, numbering several hundred, reportedly supplied alpha-beta T cells about two months after transplant.

The CDR3 runs to 15 residues. Germline V gives CDR1 SGHRS, CDR2 YFSETQ. The ends lost 4 bases at V and 3 bases at J; junction bases unmatched: 8. The sample holds many counts of this clonotype. As yet, its antigen is unknown. This specimen consisted of PBMCs, obtained before TCRalphabeta/CD19-depleted stem cell transplant. J is TRBJ2-3 and V is TRBV5-1; 7 bases are a match to TRBD1. The clonotype comes from a girl aged 2-10 years with aplastic anemia, due to receive a stem cell transplant. CDR3 region: CASSPWTGPTDTQYF. CDR3 bases: TGCGCCAGCAGCCCGTGGACAGGACCGACAGATACGCAGTATTTT.